The TCR beta chain under discussion was sequenced for a study of cytotoxic CD8 clonotypes in ibrutinib-treated CLL. Across the whole study: By median around 69 months, around twelve had progressed and about 14 stayed remitted; responses had been 2 complete and 24 partial. A mean of about 240,000 productive templates and approximately 90,000 productive rearrangements was obtained per sample.

Libraries were prepared by immunoSEQ multiplex PCR; TCRdb keeps only in-frame clonotypes and omits some of them. The sample records some 200,000 clones, more than 75% being singletons. The length of the CDR3 is 14 residues. Germline CDR1 reads GTSNPN; CDR2 reads SVGIG (reference sequence). Trimming left V 0 bases short and J 5 bases short, with 14 bases between. The sequenced sample was PBMCs, obtained after 12 months of ibrutinib treatment. The rearrangement uses TRBV30 and TRBJ2-7, with TRBD2 as a possible D gene (5 bases). The sequence was obtained from a human donor with chronic lymphocytic leukemia. The CDR3 reads CAWSVGSRMHEQYF. CDR3 nucleotide sequence: TGTGCCTGGAGTGTAGGGAGCCGCATGCACGAGCAGTACTTC.